A single sample is the source of the 22 T cell receptor beta chains below, sequenced in a study of T cells in Graves' hyperthyroidism and ophthalmopathy. Amplification of TCR beta CDR3 regions used RNA as the template. In the first-round RT-PCR of the TCR CDR3, the HTBI primer set was used. TCRdb re-called the multiplex PCR reads through MiXCR, storing one row per CDR3 protein. The sample consists of more than 300,000 distinct CDR3 sequences, about a sixth of them appearing once. Sample: blood. These receptors were collected from a woman in her 30s with Graves' hyperthyroidism that later progressed to Graves' ophthalmopathy.

This clonotype was counted only a few times. This chain links TRBV29-1 with TRBJ1-2, with D perhaps TRBD1 (5 bases). V was cut by 4 bases and J by 2 bases, with 14 bases left in between. The CDR3 has 14 amino acids. Germline CDR1 reads SQVTM; CDR2 reads ANQGSEA. Written as DNA, the CDR3 is TGCAGCGTTGCCCACGTGGGGGTAAACTATGGCTACACCTTC. Translation: CSVAHVGVNYGYTF.

This clonotype was seen many times. The chain links TRBV28 to TRBJ2-3, with TRBD2 matching 10 bases. Germline CDR1 is MDHEN and CDR2 is SYDVKM. The CDR3 covers 16 residues. The V and J ends lost 5 bases and 2 bases, in that order; junction bases with no gene match: 7. CDR3 in amino acids: CASSDRSGRLTDTQYF. The CDR3 region has the DNA TGTGCCAGCAGTGATCGTAGCGGGAGGCTCACAGATACGCAGTATTTT.

Only one count was recorded for this clonotype. The chain has TRBV2 and TRBJ2-1; 10 bases line up with TRBD1. CDR3 length: 16 residues. Looked up from germline, CDR1 is SNHLY and CDR2 is FYNNEI. The V and J ends lost 7 bases and 4 bases, in that order; junction bases with no gene match: 10. CDR3 residues: CASKRAVGQGYNEQFF. The CDR3 bases are TGTGCCAGCAAAAGGGCGGTGGGACAGGGGTACAATGAGCAGTTCTTC.

This clonotype was picked up many times. The J gene is TRBJ2-5, the V gene TRBV5-1; TRBD2 matches at 13 bases. Germline CDR1 SGHRS, CDR2 YFSETQ. There are 19 residues in the CDR3. Losses at the gene ends were 4 bases for V and 4 bases for J; bases not matched to a gene: 16. The DNA of the CDR3 is TGCGCCAGCAGCGGGTTTATGTTCGGGACTAGCGGGATCGGAGAGACCCAGTACTTC. Encoded protein: CASSGFMFGTSGIGETQYF.

This clonotype occurred many times. J is TRBJ2-7 and V is TRBV27, with D possibly being TRBD2 (5 bases). V lost 3 bases and J lost 5, with 11 bases in between. The CDR3 is made up of 13 amino acids. CDR1 is MNHEY, CDR2 SMNVEV, per germline (reference sequence). The CDR3 nucleotides are TGTGCCAGCAGTTTCTTAGGGAGTGACGAGCAGTACTTC. Protein: CASSFLGSDEQYF.

This clonotype was found many times. This rearrangement joins TRBV24-1 to TRBJ2-2; D remains ambiguous. The germline gives CDR1 KGHDR, CDR2 SFDVKD. The CDR3 extends over 17 amino acids. V was pared by 1 base and J by 1 base, with 12 bases between. CDR3 coding DNA: TGTGCCACCAGTGATTTCGACATCCGAGGGAACACCGGGGAGCTGTTTTTT. Amino acid sequence: CATSDFDIRGNTGELFF.

A word on this clonotype: A much larger clone lies a single base off, so this may be a read error. The chain couples TRBV19 to TRBJ2-1; a possible D gene is TRBD1 (6 bases). CDR1 is LNHDA, CDR2 SQIVND, per germline (reference sequence). V lost 8 bases and J 12 bases, leaving 26 bases between the germline ends. This CDR3 region has 15 residues. CDR3 coding DNA: TGTGCCAGTTCGACCCTGTCCTCTTTGGACAGTGGGCAGTTCTTC. Residues: CASSTLSSLDSGQFF. The whole variable domain, filled in from reference TRBV19 and TRBJ2-1, reads DGGITQSPKYLFRKEGQNVTLSCEQNLNHDAMYWYRQDPGQGLRLIYYSQIVNDFQKGDIAEGYSVSREKKESFPLTVTSAQKNPTAFYLCASSTLSSLDSGQFFGPGTRLTVL.

The rearrangement uses TRBV5-1 and TRBJ1-3; 8 nucleotides align to TRBD1. Germline trimming cut 4 bases from V and 0 bases from J; bases unmatched to any gene: 3. This CDR3 spans 15 amino acids. Germline V gene sequence: CDR1 SGHRS, CDR2 YFSETQ. CDR3 nucleotides: TGCGCCAGCAGCAAAACAGGGGGCTCTGGAAACACCATATATTTT. Protein product: CASSKTGGSGNTIYF.

This clonotype was seen ten or more times. This sequence joins TRBV27 and TRBJ2-7, with unresolved D. Trimming cost V 3 bases and J 2 bases, with 8 bases left between them. Germline CDR1 and CDR2: MNHEY and SMNVEV (reference sequence). The CDR3 has 13 residues. Written as DNA, the CDR3 is TGTGCCAGCAGTTTTGGGGTGGCCTACGAGCAGTACTTC. Translated, it gives CASSFGVAYEQYF.

This chain connects TRBV27 to TRBJ2-7; no firm D call. Per germline, CDR1 MNHEY and CDR2 SMNVEV (reference sequence). The CDR3 loop spans 13 amino acids. Trimming took 7 bases from V and 1 from J, leaving 11 bases between them. CDR3 bases: TGTGCCAGCACAGAGCCGGTTTCCTACGAGCAGTACTTC. Translated, it gives CASTEPVSYEQYF.

At least ten counts were recorded for this clonotype. CDR3 bases: TGTGCCAGCAGTATGCAAAGGGGTCAGTACGAGCAGTACTTC. Translating it yields CASSMQRGQYEQYF. V usage is TRBV28 and J usage is TRBJ2-7, with a tentative D call TRBD1 (5 bases). Trimming cost V 5 bases and J 4 bases, with 15 bases left between them. CDR1 is MDHEN and CDR2 is SYDVKM in the germline V gene. The CDR3 runs 14 residues. Full variable domain (rest looked up from reference TRBV28 and TRBJ2-7): DVKVTQSSRYLVKRTGEKVFLECVQDMDHENMFWYRQDPGLGLRLIYFSYDVKMKEKGDIPEGYSVSREKKERFSLILESASTNQTSMYLCASSMQRGQYEQYFGPGTRLTVT.

Ten or more counts support this clonotype. This chain links TRBV19 with TRBJ2-2, with 12 nucleotides matching TRBD2. Trimming removed 7 bases from V and 4 bases from J; junction bases left unmatched: 13. This CDR3 is 18 amino acids long. Germline lookup yields CDR1 LNHDA and CDR2 SQIVND (reference sequence). CDR3 DNA sequence: TGTGCCAGTACCTCAAGGTCTAGCGGGAGGGAATTCACCGGGGAGCTGTTTTTT. This gives the protein CASTSRSSGREFTGELFF.

This rearrangement joins TRBV11-3 to TRBJ2-1; D possibly uses TRBD1 or TRBD2 (6 bases each). V lost 5 bases, J lost 9 bases, and 17 bases lay in between. The CDR3 runs 14 residues. The germline gives CDR1 SGHNT, CDR2 YENEEA. The CDR3 spells CASSPTDGGGEQFF. The CDR3 nucleotides read TGTGCCAGCAGCCCGACCGACGGGGGCGGTGAGCAGTTCTTC.

This clonotype appeared many times. The V and J genes are TRBV10-2 and TRBJ2-1; TRBD2 matches at 13 bases. The CDR3 covers 15 residues. Germline lookup yields CDR1 WSHSY and CDR2 SAAADI. V lost 5 bases, J lost 9 bases, and 7 bases stayed unmatched. This CDR3 is CASSYTSGRASEQFF. In DNA form, the CDR3 reads TGCGCCAGCAGTTACACTAGCGGGAGGGCCAGTGAGCAGTTCTTC.

This clonotype was seen repeatedly, ten times or more. The chain is built from TRBV7-9 and TRBJ1-6; the match to TRBD1 covers 8 bases. CDR3 length: 14 residues. Trimming cost V 4 bases and J 12 bases; bases outside gene matches: 8. Germline V gene data show CDR1 as SEHNR and CDR2 as FQNEAQ (reference sequence). The chain's CDR3 is CASSSGQGGRPLHF. Written as DNA, the CDR3 is TGTGCCAGCAGCTCCGGACAGGGTGGCCGACCCCTCCACTTT.

This clonotype showed up many times. The V and J genes are TRBV28 and TRBJ1-5, with 9 bases that match TRBD1. The CDR3 spans 18 residues. J lost 3 bases, V lost 6 bases, and 15 bases had no gene match. Per the germline V gene, CDR1 is MDHEN and CDR2 is SYDVKM. CDR3 nucleotides: TGTGCCAGCAGCCCTTCGAGACCGGGACAGGGCTACAATCAGCCCCAGCATTTT. Its protein is CASSPSRPGQGYNQPQHF.

In its sample, this clonotype was seen many times. The genes are TRBV19 and TRBJ1-2; no firm D call. CDR1 LNHDA and CDR2 SQIVND come from the germline V gene (reference sequence). CDR3 length: 13 amino acids. Deletions cut 3 bases from V and 2 bases from J, with 7 bases between. CDR3 nucleotide sequence: TGTGCCAGTAGTATGGAGACAAACTATGGCTACACCTTC. This encodes CASSMETNYGYTF.

This clonotype has a count of ten or more. The gene calls are TRBV2 and TRBJ1-6; D uncertain. The CDR3 sequence is 12 residues long. The germline gives CDR1 SNHLY, CDR2 FYNNEI. The V end was cut by 6 bases, the J end by 4 bases, with 4 bases between. CDR3 nucleotides: TGTGCCAGCAGCCTTTATAATTCACCCCTCCACTTT. This sequence encodes CASSLYNSPLHF.

This clonotype was picked up a small number of times. This rearrangement joins TRBV20-1 to TRBJ2-7; the D gene is possibly TRBD2 (7 bases). Germline-derived CDR1 and CDR2 are DFQATT and SNEGSKA (reference sequence). V was shortened by 3 bases and J by 6 bases, with 21 bases between the two germline ends. The CDR3 is made up of 15 amino acids. CDR3 in amino acids: CSASTVGGGSREQYF. CDR3 bases: TGCAGTGCTAGTACGGTGGGAGGGGGATCTCGCGAGCAGTACTTC.

The J gene is TRBJ2-3, the V gene TRBV7-2; the match to TRBD2 covers 10 bases. With 3 bases clipped from V and 8 bases from J, the junction kept 2 bases outside the gene matches. The CDR3 consists of 13 residues. Germline V gene data show CDR1 as SGHTA and CDR2 as FQGNSA. This CDR3 reads CASSFSGRLTQYF. The CDR3 DNA reads as TGTGCCAGCAGCTTTAGCGGGAGGCTTACGCAGTATTTT.

This chain joins TRBV20-1 and TRBJ2-7, with D maybe TRBD2 (6 bases). Germline CDR1 reads DFQATT; CDR2 reads SNEGSKA (reference sequence). The length of the CDR3 is 13 residues. V dropped 6 bases and J dropped 6 bases, with 18 bases sitting between them. The CDR3, as DNA: TGCAGTGCGGGACGGGACTCCTTCCCCGAGCAGTACTTC. It is translated as CSAGRDSFPEQYF.

This clonotype has at least ten counts. This sequence joins TRBV10-2 and TRBJ1-1; no definite D call. CDR1 and CDR2 from the germline V gene are WSHSY and SAAADI. The CDR3 sequence is 15 residues long. Trimming took 3 bases from V and 0 from J, leaving 11 bases between them. CDR3: CASSEEERVNTEAFF. In DNA form, the CDR3 reads TGCGCCAGCAGTGAAGAGGAGAGAGTGAACACTGAAGCTTTCTTT.